Listed below are T cell receptor beta chains from one sample, sequenced in a study of lymphopenia after photon versus proton radiotherapy. Some clones are missing from TCRdb's copy, which holds only in-frame ones; the method was immunoSEQ multiplex PCR. The sample gives fewer than 70,000 clones, 80% to 90% of which show up once; 11% is in the top ten. The starting material was peripheral blood, obtained from a patient treated with proton-based radiotherapy. The receptor set was obtained from a man older than 75 with esophageal cancer. Each CDR3 is given with its conserved first and last residue. Each record gives: V gene, clone size, CDR3 protein. A clone size is listed for some rows: how often the clone was seen (once, few, many), or a class if it is expanded.

v_call: TRBV5-6
clone_size: once
cdr3_aa: CASSRDRSTDTQYF

v_call: TRBV5-1
clone_size: once
cdr3_aa: CASSLGLAGADTQYF

v_call: TRBV19
clone_size: once
cdr3_aa: CASREGGIYNEQFF

v_call: TRBV5-5
clone_size: few
cdr3_aa: CASVGPTGELFF

v_call: TRBV7-2
clone_size: .
cdr3_aa: CASSLGEREGF

v_call: TRBV6-4
clone_size: few
cdr3_aa: CASRVASGRGEQFF

v_call: TRBV10-3
clone_size: once
cdr3_aa: CAINPEGAETEAFF

v_call: TRBV5-1
clone_size: .
cdr3_aa: CASSSMGSGANVLTF

v_call: TRBV7-2
clone_size: .
cdr3_aa: CASSWTRGDTQYF

v_call: TRBV5-1
clone_size: .
cdr3_aa: CASSLTSSYEQYF

v_call: TRBV7-9
clone_size: .
cdr3_aa: CASSSRDMGYEQYF

v_call: TRBV4-3
clone_size: .
cdr3_aa: CASSQHGLGAWETEAFF

v_call: TRBV2
clone_size: .
cdr3_aa: CASSPQETQYF

v_call: TRBV9
clone_size: .
cdr3_aa: CASSTGTGQGGFGYTF

v_call: TRBV7-2
clone_size: few
cdr3_aa: CASRGNVQGFSENIQYF

v_call: TRBV7-2
clone_size: .
cdr3_aa: CAGGRQFGVEQYF

v_call: TRBV10-1
clone_size: .
cdr3_aa: CASSERTGELFF

v_call: TRBV6-5
clone_size: .
cdr3_aa: CASSYGFTDTQYF

v_call: TRBV10-3
clone_size: once
cdr3_aa: CAIRALNTEAFF

v_call: TRBV7-6
clone_size: .
cdr3_aa: CASSSQETQYF

v_call: TRBV4-3
clone_size: few
cdr3_aa: CASSQDPAGRAEAFF

v_call: TRBV18
clone_size: .
cdr3_aa: CASSLDWNTEAFF

v_call: TRBV15
clone_size: .
cdr3_aa: CATSGGGSEKLFF

v_call: TRBV7-2
clone_size: .
cdr3_aa: CASSRGHTSTDTQYF

v_call: TRBV7-9
clone_size: .
cdr3_aa: CASSQVRHVQETQYF

v_call: TRBV6-6
clone_size: .
cdr3_aa: CASSLQGGYGYTF

v_call: TRBV30
clone_size: .
cdr3_aa: CAWSVRGGAYNEQFF

v_call: TRBV19
clone_size: .
cdr3_aa: CASPRKRPSGGDNEQFF

v_call: TRBV28
clone_size: .
cdr3_aa: CASSLGGRAEAFF

v_call: TRBV30
clone_size: .
cdr3_aa: CAWSHGSGSYNEQFF

v_call: TRBV7-2
clone_size: .
cdr3_aa: CASSPGSWSYNEQFF

v_call: TRBV27
clone_size: .
cdr3_aa: CASRATEGETQYF

v_call: TRBV19
clone_size: .
cdr3_aa: CASSIGSGFSYNEQFF

v_call: TRBV19
clone_size: .
cdr3_aa: CASSIGYTEAFF

v_call: TRBV5-1
clone_size: once
cdr3_aa: CASSSLLGDTEAFF

v_call: TRBV4-3
clone_size: .
cdr3_aa: CASSQDRVGGYEQYF

v_call: TRBV18
clone_size: few
cdr3_aa: CASSPRTGKYEQYF

v_call: TRBV5-6
clone_size: .
cdr3_aa: CASSLDITMGEAFF

v_call: TRBV7-2
clone_size: .
cdr3_aa: CASSLVIGAYEQYF

v_call: TRBV5-1
clone_size: once
cdr3_aa: CASRTRTGLYEQYF

v_call: TRBV5-4
clone_size: once
cdr3_aa: CASSLGWDSPLHF

v_call: TRBV5-1
clone_size: .
cdr3_aa: CASSLEMNTEAFF

v_call: TRBV7-2
clone_size: .
cdr3_aa: CASSLEGVTAAEAFF

v_call: TRBV4-1
clone_size: once
cdr3_aa: CASSQDHGSGSYNEQFF

v_call: TRBV19
clone_size: .
cdr3_aa: CASSIDGFGNTIYF

v_call: TRBV7-9
clone_size: .
cdr3_aa: CASSFGPATNEKLFF

v_call: TRBV25-1
clone_size: once
cdr3_aa: CASSAAQGPQETQYF

v_call: TRBV6-1
clone_size: .
cdr3_aa: CASAGGNTIYF

v_call: TRBV5-1
clone_size: .
cdr3_aa: CASSPPPGQGLEQYF

v_call: TRBV6-5
clone_size: .
cdr3_aa: CASSYDGSNGYTF

v_call: TRBV25-1
clone_size: .
cdr3_aa: CASSPRDRVNYGYTF

v_call: TRBV9
clone_size: .
cdr3_aa: CASSVVGSTDTQYF

v_call: TRBV7-6
clone_size: .
cdr3_aa: CASSLTTGSTEAFF

v_call: TRBV4-3
clone_size: .
cdr3_aa: CASSQDKRQSGNTIYF

v_call: TRBV7-2
clone_size: .
cdr3_aa: CASSHRQDGNFYGYTF

v_call: TRBV4-3
clone_size: .
cdr3_aa: CASSQGGGLGNEKLFF

v_call: TRBV18
clone_size: .
cdr3_aa: CASSPRGLQDTQYF

v_call: TRBV7-9
clone_size: .
cdr3_aa: CASSWDRGLPAIQYF

v_call: TRBV4-3
clone_size: .
cdr3_aa: CASSRRLAGRYEQYF